What follows are 2 T cell receptor beta chains derived from one specimen sequenced in a study of cytomegalovirus exposure and HLA in healthy donors listed by TCRdb under 2017. Libraries were made using the immunoSEQ multiplex PCR assay. For the multiplex PCR, a mixture combining 60 forward primers for TCR Vbeta segments and 13 reverse primers for TCR Jbeta segments was used. In TCRdb, the immuneACCESS table is reduced to in-frame sequences with V and J assigned. These tables do not hold every clone; where another copy was compared, an unresolved V gene accounts for under half, and the others remain unexplained. The sample contains about 130,000 clones, less than 85% of them found a single time. The ten largest clonotypes hold more than 2% of the sample. The specimen was PBMCs. The receptors shown here come from a woman in her thirties or forties in good health and CMV-seropositive.

The CDR3 reads CAWARRRAGGNYEQYF. The DNA of the CDR3 is TGTGCCTGGGCGAGAAGGAGGGCGGGAGGGAACTACGAGCAGTACTTC. The genes are TRBV30 and TRBJ2-7; 9 nucleotides agree with TRBD2. CDR1 and CDR2 (germline): GTSNPN, SVGIG (reference sequence). V shed 5 bases and J 3 bases; nucleotides not matched to a gene: 14. This CDR3 is 16 amino acids long.

The chain links TRBV9 to TRBJ2-2, with D possibly TRBD2 on 5 matching bases. The CDR3 loop spans 16 amino acids. V was clipped by 3 bases and J by 5 bases, with 17 bases between them. Germline V lookup: CDR1 SGDLS, CDR2 YYNGEE. DNA of the CDR3: TGTGCCAGCAGCGCCCTGGGGAGAGCAGGAACCGGGGAGCTGTTTTTT. Its protein is CASSALGRAGTGELFF.